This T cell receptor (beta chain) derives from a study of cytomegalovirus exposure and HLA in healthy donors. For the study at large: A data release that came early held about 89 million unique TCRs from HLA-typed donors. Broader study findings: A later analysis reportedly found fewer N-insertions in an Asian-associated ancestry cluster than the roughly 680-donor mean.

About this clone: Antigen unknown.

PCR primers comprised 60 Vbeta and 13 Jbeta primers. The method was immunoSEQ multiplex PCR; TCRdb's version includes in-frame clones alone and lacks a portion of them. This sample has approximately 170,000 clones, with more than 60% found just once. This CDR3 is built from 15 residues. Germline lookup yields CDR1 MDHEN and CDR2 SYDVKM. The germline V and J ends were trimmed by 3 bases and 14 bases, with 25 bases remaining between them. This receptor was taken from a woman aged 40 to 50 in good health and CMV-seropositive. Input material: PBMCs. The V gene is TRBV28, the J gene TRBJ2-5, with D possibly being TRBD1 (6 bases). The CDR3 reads CASSFFLTGKGSSYF. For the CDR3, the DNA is TGTGCCAGCAGTTTTTTTTTGACAGGAAAAGGTAGTAGTTACTTC.